The rows below give T cell receptor beta chains drawn from one sample of a study of cytomegalovirus exposure and HLA in healthy donors. Generated by immunoSEQ multiplex PCR, the TCRdb table keeps only in-frame clones and is missing some. The table for this sample gives 150,000 to 200,000 clones. The sample consisted of PBMCs. These receptors came from a young man in good health and CMV-seronegative. Both conserved end residues are part of each CDR3. Each record gives: CDR3 protein, V gene, J gene.

CDR3 protein: CASSFSLGLAGGGEQYF
V gene: TRBV7-9
J gene: TRBJ2-7

CDR3 protein: CASSPREGETDTQYF
V gene: TRBV9
J gene: TRBJ2-3

CDR3 protein: CASSLEQADLYNEQFF
V gene: TRBV7-8
J gene: TRBJ2-1

CDR3 protein: CASRPTGSGSYEQYF
V gene: TRBV2
J gene: TRBJ2-7

CDR3 protein: CASSFRLGQRNFAEAFF
V gene: TRBV5-6
J gene: TRBJ1-1

CDR3 protein: CASSVSDSPYEQYF
V gene: TRBV6-1
J gene: TRBJ2-7

CDR3 protein: CASGPSGGITDTQYF
V gene: TRBV9
J gene: TRBJ2-3

CDR3 protein: CASSVSGGTEAFF
V gene: TRBV9
J gene: TRBJ1-1

CDR3 protein: CASSPYRLLQVRDGYTF
V gene: TRBV9
J gene: TRBJ1-2

CDR3 protein: CASLPGTRRVLTF
V gene: TRBV7-8
J gene: TRBJ2-6